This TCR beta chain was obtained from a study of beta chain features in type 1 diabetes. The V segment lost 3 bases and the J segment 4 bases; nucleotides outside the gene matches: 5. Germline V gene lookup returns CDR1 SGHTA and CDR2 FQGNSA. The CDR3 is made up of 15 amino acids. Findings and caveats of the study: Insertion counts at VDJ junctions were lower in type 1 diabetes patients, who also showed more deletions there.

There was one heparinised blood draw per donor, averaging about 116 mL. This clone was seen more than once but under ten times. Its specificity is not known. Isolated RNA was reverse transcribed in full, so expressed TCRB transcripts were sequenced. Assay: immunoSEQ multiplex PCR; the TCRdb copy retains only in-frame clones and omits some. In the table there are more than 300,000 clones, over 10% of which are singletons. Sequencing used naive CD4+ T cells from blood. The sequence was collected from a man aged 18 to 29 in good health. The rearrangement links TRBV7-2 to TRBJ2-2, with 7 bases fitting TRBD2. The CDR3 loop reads CASSFLAAGTGELFF. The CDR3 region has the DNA TGTGCCAGCAGCTTCCTAGCGGCTGGCACCGGGGAGCTGTTTTTT. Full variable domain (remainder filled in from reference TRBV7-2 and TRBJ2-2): GAGVSQSPSNKVTEKGKDVELRCDPISGHTALYWYRQSLGQGLEFLIYFQGNSAPDKSGLPSDRFSAERTGGSVSTLTIQRTQQEDSAVYLCASSFLAAGTGELFFGEGSRLTVL.